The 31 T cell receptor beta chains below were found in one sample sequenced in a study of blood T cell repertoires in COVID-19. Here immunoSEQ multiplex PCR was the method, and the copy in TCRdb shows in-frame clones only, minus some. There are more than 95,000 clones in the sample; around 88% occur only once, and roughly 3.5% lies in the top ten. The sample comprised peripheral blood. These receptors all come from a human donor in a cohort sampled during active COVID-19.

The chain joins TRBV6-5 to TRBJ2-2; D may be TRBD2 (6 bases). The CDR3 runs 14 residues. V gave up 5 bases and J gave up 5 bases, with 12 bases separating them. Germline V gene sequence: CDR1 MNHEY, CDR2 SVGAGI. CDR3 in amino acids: CASSRAGRTGELFF. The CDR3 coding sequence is TGTGCCAGCAGTCGGGCGGGGAGGACCGGGGAGCTGTTTTTT.

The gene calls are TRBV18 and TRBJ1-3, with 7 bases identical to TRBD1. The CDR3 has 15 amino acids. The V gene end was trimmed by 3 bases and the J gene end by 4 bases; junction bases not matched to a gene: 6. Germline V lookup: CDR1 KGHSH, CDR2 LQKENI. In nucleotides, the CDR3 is TGTGCCAGCTCACCCCAGGGGGTAGGAGGAAACACCATATATTTT. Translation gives CASSPQGVGGNTIYF.

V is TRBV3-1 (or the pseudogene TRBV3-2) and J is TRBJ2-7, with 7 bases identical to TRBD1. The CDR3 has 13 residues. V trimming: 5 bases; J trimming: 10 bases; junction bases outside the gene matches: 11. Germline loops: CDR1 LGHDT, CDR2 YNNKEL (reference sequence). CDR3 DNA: TGTGCCAGCAGCACCTTGAAAGGGGGCCACCAGTACTTC. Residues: CASSTLKGGHQYF.

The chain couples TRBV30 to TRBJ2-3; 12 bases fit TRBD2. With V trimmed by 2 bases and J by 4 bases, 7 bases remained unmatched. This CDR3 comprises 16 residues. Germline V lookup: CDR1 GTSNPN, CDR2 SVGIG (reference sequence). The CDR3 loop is CAWSLSLAGGPDTQYF. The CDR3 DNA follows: TGTGCCTGGAGTTTATCCCTAGCGGGGGGGCCAGATACGCAGTATTTT.

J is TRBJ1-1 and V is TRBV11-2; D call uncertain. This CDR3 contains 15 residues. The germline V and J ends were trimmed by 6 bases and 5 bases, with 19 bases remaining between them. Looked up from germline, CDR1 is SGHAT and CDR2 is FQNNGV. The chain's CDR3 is CASSPDQTRPTEAFF. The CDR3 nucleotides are TGTGCCAGCAGTCCTGACCAGACACGTCCTACTGAAGCTTTCTTT.

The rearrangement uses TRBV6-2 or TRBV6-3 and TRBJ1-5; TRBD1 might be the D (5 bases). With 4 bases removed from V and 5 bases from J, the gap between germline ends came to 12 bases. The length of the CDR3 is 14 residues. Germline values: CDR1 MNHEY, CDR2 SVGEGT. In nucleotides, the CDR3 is TGTGCCAGCAGTTTGCAGGGCCCTTATCAGCCCCAGCATTTT. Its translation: CASSLQGPYQPQHF.

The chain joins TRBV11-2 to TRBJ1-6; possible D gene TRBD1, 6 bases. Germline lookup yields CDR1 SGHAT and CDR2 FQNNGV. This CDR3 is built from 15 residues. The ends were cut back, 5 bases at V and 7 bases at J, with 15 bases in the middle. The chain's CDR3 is CASSLVRDINSPLHF. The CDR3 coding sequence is TGTGCCAGCAGCCTAGTTCGGGACATAAATTCACCCCTCCACTTT.

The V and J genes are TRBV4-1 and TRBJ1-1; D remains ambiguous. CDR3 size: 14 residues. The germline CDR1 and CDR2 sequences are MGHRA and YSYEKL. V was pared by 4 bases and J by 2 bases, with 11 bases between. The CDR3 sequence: CASSLLGSNTEAFF. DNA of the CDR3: TGCGCCAGCAGCCTACTGGGCAGTAACACTGAAGCTTTCTTT.

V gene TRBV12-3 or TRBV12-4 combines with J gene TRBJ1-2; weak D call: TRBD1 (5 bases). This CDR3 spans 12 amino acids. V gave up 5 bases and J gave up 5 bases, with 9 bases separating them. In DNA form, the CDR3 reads TGTGCCAGCAGTCCCCAGGGTTATGGCTACACCTTC. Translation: CASSPQGYGYTF.

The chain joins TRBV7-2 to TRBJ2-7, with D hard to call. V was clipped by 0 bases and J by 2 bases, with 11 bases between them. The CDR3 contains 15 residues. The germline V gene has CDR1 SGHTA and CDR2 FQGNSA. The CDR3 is CASSLAAPSAYEQYF. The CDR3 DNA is TGTGCCAGCAGCTTAGCAGCCCCCTCGGCCTACGAGCAGTACTTC.

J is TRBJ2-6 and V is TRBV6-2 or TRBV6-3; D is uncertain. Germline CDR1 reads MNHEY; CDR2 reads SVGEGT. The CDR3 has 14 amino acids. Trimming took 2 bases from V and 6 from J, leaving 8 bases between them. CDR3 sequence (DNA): TGTGCCAGCAGTTACGGCGGATCGGCCAACGTCCTGACTTTC. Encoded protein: CASSYGGSANVLTF.

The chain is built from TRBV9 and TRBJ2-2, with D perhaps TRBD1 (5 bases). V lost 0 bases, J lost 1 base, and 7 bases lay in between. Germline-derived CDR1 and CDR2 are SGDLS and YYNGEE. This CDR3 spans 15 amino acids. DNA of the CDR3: TGTGCCAGCAGCGTAGTTGGACAGAACACCGGGGAGCTGTTTTTT. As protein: CASSVVGQNTGELFF.

The CDR3 sequence: CASSAALAVIYNEQFF. The CDR3 bases are TGTGCCAGCAGTGCCGCGCTAGCGGTTATCTACAATGAGCAGTTCTTC. This chain uses TRBV2 with TRBJ2-1, with 7 bases identical to TRBD2. The CDR3 is 16 residues long. V shed 4 bases, J shed 3 bases, and the junction held 9 bases outside the gene matches. Germline loops: CDR1 SNHLY, CDR2 FYNNEI.

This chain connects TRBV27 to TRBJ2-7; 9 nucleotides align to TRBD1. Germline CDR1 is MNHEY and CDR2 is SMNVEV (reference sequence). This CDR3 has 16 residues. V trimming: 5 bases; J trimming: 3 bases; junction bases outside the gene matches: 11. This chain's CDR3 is CASSLTPGQGNYEQYF. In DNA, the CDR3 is TGTGCCAGCAGTCTCACTCCGGGACAGGGTAACTACGAGCAGTACTTC.

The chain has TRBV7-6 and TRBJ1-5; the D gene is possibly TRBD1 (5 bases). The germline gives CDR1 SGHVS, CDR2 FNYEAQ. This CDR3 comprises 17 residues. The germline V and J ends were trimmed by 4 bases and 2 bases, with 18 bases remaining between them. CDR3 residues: CASSSTYGDLGNQPQHF. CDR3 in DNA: TGTGCCAGCAGCTCCACATACGGGGACTTGGGCAATCAGCCCCAGCATTTT.

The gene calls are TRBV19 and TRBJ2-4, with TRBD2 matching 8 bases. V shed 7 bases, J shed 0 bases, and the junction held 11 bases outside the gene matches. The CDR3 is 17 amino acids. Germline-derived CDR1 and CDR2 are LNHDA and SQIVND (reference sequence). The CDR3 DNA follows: TGTGCCAGTAAACAAAGCACCCTAGCGGGAGCCAAAAACATTCAGTACTTC. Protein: CASKQSTLAGAKNIQYF. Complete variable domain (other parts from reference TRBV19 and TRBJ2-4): DGGITQSPKYLFRKEGQNVTLSCEQNLNHDAMYWYRQDPGQGLRLIYYSQIVNDFQKGDIAEGYSVSREKKESFPLTVTSAQKNPTAFYLCASKQSTLAGAKNIQYFGAGTRLSVL.

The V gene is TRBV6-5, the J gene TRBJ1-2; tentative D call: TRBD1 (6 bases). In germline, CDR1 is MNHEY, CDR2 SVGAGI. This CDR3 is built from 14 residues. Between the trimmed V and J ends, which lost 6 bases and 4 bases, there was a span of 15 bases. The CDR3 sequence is CASRDQGMAYGYTF. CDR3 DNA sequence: TGTGCCAGCAGGGACCAGGGGATGGCCTATGGCTACACCTTC.

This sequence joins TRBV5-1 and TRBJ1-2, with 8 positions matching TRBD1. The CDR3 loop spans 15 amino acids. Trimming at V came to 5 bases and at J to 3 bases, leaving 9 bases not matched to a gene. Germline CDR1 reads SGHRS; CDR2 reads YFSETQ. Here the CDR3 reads CASRPQGASYYGYTF. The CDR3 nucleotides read TGCGCCAGCAGACCCCAGGGGGCCTCCTACTATGGCTACACCTTC. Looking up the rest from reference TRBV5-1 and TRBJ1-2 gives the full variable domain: KAGVTQTPRYLIKTRGQQVTLSCSPISGHRSVSWYQQTPGQGLQFLFEYFSETQRNKGNFPGRFSGRQFSNSRSEMNVSTLELGDSALYLCASRPQGASYYGYTFGSGTRLTVV.

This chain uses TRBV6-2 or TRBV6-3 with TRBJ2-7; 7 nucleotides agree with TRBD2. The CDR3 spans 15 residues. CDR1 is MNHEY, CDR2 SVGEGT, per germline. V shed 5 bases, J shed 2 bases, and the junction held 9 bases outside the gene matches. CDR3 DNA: TGTGCCAGCAGTCATTACACAGGACTAGCCTACGAGCAGTACTTC. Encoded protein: CASSHYTGLAYEQYF.

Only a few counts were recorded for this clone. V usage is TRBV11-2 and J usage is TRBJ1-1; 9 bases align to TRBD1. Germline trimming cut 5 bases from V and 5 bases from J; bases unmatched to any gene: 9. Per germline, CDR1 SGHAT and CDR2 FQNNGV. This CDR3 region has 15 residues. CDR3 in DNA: TGTGCCAGCAGCAACTGGACAGGGGCGAAGACTGAAGCTTTCTTT. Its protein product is CASSNWTGAKTEAFF.

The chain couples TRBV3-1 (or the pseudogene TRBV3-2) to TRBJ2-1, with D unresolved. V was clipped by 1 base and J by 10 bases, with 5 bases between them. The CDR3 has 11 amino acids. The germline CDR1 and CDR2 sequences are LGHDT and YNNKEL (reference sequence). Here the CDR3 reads CASSQVQEQFF. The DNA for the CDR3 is TGTGCCAGCAGCCAAGTCCAAGAGCAGTTCTTC.

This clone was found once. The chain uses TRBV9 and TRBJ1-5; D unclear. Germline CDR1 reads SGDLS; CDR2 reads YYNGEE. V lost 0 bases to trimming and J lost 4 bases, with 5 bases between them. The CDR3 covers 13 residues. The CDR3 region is CASSVGVNQPQHF. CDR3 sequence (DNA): TGTGCCAGCAGCGTAGGAGTGAATCAGCCCCAGCATTTT.

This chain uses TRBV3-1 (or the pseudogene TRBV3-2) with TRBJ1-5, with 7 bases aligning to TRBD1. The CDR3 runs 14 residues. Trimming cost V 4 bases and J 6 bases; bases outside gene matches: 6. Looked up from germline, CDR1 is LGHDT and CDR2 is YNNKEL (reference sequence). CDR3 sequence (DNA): TGTGCCAGCAGCCTTGACAGGGCAGGTCAGCCCCAGCATTTT. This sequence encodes CASSLDRAGQPQHF.

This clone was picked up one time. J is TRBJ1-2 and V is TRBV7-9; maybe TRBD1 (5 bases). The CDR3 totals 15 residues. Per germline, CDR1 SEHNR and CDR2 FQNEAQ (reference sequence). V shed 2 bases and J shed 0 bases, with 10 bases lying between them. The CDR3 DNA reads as TGTGCCAGCAGCTTATCAGGGATCGCTAACTATGGCTACACCTTC. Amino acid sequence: CASSLSGIANYGYTF.

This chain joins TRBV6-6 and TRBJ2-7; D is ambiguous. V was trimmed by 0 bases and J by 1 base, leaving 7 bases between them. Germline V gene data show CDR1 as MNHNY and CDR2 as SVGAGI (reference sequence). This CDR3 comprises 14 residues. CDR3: CASSYSAVSYEQYF. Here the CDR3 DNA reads TGTGCCAGCAGTTACTCGGCGGTGTCCTACGAGCAGTACTTC.

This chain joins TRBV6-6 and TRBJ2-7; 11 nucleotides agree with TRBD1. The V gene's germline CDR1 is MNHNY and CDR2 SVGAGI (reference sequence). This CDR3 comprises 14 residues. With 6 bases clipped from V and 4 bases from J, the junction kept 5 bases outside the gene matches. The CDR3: CASSRTGGHYEQYF. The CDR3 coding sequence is TGTGCCAGCAGCCGGACAGGGGGCCATTACGAGCAGTACTTC.

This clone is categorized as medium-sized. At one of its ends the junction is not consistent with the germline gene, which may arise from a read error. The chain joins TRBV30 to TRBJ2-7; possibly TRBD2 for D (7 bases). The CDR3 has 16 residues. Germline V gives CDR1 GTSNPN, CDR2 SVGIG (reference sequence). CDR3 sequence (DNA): TGTGCCTGGACAAATCCAATCGGGGGGCACTCCGACGAGCAGTACTTC. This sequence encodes CAWTNPIGGHSDEQYF.

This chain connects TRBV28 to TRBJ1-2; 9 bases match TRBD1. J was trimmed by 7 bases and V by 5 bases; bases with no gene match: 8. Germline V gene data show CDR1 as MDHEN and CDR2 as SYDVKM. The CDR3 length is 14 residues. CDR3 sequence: CASSGGQGISGYTF. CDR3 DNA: TGTGCCAGCAGTGGGGGACAGGGAATCAGTGGCTACACCTTC.

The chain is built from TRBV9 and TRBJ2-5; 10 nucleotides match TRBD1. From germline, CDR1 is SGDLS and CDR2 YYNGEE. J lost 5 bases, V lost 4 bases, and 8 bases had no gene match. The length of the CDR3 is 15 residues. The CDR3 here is CASSTRPDRGETQYF. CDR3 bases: TGTGCCAGCAGCACCCGACCGGACAGGGGGGAGACCCAGTACTTC. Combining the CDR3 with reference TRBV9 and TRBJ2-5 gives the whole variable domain DSGVTQTPKHLITATGQRVTLRCSPRSGDLSVYWYQQSLDQGLQFLIQYYNGEERAKGNILERFSAQQFPDLHSELNLSSLELGDSALYFCASSTRPDRGETQYFGPGTRLLVL.

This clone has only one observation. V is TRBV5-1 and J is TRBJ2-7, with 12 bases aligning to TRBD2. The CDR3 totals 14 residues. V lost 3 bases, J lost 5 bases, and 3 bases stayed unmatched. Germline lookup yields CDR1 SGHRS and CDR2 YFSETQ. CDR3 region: CASSSWTSGNEQYF. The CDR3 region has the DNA TGCGCCAGCAGCTCCTGGACTAGCGGGAACGAGCAGTACTTC.

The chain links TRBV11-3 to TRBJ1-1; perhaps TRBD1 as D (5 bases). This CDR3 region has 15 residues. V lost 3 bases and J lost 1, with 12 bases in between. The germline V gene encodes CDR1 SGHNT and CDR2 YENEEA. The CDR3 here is CASSFGGAGNTEAFF. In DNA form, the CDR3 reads TGTGCCAGCAGCTTCGGAGGGGCAGGGAACACTGAAGCTTTCTTT.